The rows below give T cell receptor beta chains drawn from one sample of a study of tumor-infiltrating lymphocytes in primary liver carcinoma. TCRdb processed the multiplex PCR reads anew with MiXCR; each CDR3 protein has one entry. The sample records 40,000 to 60,000 distinct CDR3 sequences, around 79% being singletons. The specimen was liver tumor tissue from sampling region 3. The receptors were sampled from a man aged 35-49 years with primary liver carcinoma and hepatitis B virus infection. CDR3s include the opening cysteine and the closing phenylalanine or tryptophan. Fields, in order: J gene, V gene, clone size, D gene, CDR3 protein, CDR3 DNA. A D gene is named only where the DNA matches it firmly. Clone size appears in some rows only: once, few, many, or a class for an expanded clone.

j_call: TRBJ1-2
v_call: TRBV7-3
clone_size: NA
d_call: TRBD1
cdr3_aa: CASSLDRGSNYTF
cdr3_nt: TGTGCCAGCAGCCTGGACAGGGGCAGTAACTACACCTTC

j_call: TRBJ2-2
v_call: TRBV6-1
clone_size: NA
d_call: NA
cdr3_aa: CASSTLGTSGELFF
cdr3_nt: TGTGCCAGCAGTACCCTCGGGACATCCGGGGAGCTGTTCTTT

j_call: TRBJ1-1
v_call: TRBV6-1
clone_size: NA
d_call: NA
cdr3_aa: CASRILGNAEASF
cdr3_nt: TGTGCCAGCAGGATACTTGGGAACGCTGAAGCTTCCTTT

j_call: TRBJ2-7
v_call: TRBV6-1
clone_size: NA
d_call: NA
cdr3_aa: CANSEWVFYGQYF
cdr3_nt: TGTGCCAACAGTGAATGGGTTTTCTACGGGCAGTACTTT

j_call: TRBJ2-3
v_call: TRBV11-2
clone_size: medium-sized
d_call: TRBD2
cdr3_aa: CASSLGPPSGLSTDTQYF
cdr3_nt: TGTGCCAGCAGCTTAGGACCCCCTAGCGGCCTCAGCACAGATACGCAGTATTTT

j_call: TRBJ2-1
v_call: TRBV6-5
clone_size: NA
d_call: TRBD2
cdr3_aa: CASSYTGTSGERFF
cdr3_nt: TGTGCCAGCAGTTACACCGGGACTAGCGGGGAGCGGTTCTTC

j_call: TRBJ2-1
v_call: TRBV11-2
clone_size: NA
d_call: NA
cdr3_aa: CASNDRSPEQFF
cdr3_nt: TGTGCCAGCAATGACAGGTCCCCTGAGCAGTTCTTC

j_call: TRBJ2-4
v_call: TRBV4-1
clone_size: NA
d_call: TRBD2
cdr3_aa: CASSQDSGGSSPAKNIRYF
cdr3_nt: TGCGCCAGCAGCCAAGATTCGGGAGGGAGTAGCCCTGCCAAAAACATTCGGTACTTC

j_call: TRBJ1-2
v_call: TRBV6-1
clone_size: NA
d_call: TRBD1
cdr3_aa: CASSRQGDCGYIF
cdr3_nt: TGTGCCAGCAGCCGACAGGGAGACTGTGGCTACATCTTC

j_call: TRBJ2-3
v_call: TRBV6-1
clone_size: NA
d_call: TRBD2
cdr3_aa: CASSEPASGPYNAYTQYF
cdr3_nt: TGTGCCAGCAGTGAACCAGCTAGCGGGCCGTATAACGCATATACGCAGTATTTT

j_call: TRBJ1-1
v_call: TRBV6-2/TRBV6-3
clone_size: NA
d_call: NA
cdr3_aa: CASSSQQSLTEVFF
cdr3_nt: TGTGCCAGCAGTTCTCAACAGAGTTTGACTGAAGTTTTCTTT

j_call: TRBJ1-1
v_call: TRBV29-1
clone_size: NA
d_call: NA
cdr3_aa: CSVVGGAQANTEALF
cdr3_nt: TGCAGCGTTGTTGGAGGGGCGCAGGCTAACACTGAAGCTCTCTTT

j_call: TRBJ2-3
v_call: TRBV10-3
clone_size: NA
d_call: NA
cdr3_aa: CAIRERLVGGTTADTQYF
cdr3_nt: TGTGCCATCAGGGAAAGACTAGTGGGAGGAACCACCGCAGATACGCAATATTTT

j_call: TRBJ2-5
v_call: TRBV6-6
clone_size: NA
d_call: NA
cdr3_aa: CASSAEEAQYF
cdr3_nt: TGTGCCAGCAGTGCCGAAGAGGCCCAGTACTTC

j_call: TRBJ2-4
v_call: TRBV4-2
clone_size: NA
d_call: NA
cdr3_aa: CANELGGPREVKNIQYF
cdr3_nt: TGTGCCAACGAGCTTGGAGGGCCGAGGGAGGTCAAAAACATTCAGTACTTC

j_call: TRBJ2-7
v_call: TRBV10-3
clone_size: once
d_call: NA
cdr3_aa: CAISESLVGERNEQYF
cdr3_nt: TGTGCCATCAGTGAGTCTCTTGTGGGAGAAAGGAACGAGCAGTACTTC

j_call: TRBJ2-7
v_call: TRBV6-2/TRBV6-3
clone_size: once
d_call: TRBD2
cdr3_aa: CASSPTSGNSEHYF
cdr3_nt: TGTGCCAGCAGTCCGACTAGCGGGAATTCAGAGCATTACTTC

j_call: TRBJ1-5
v_call: TRBV4-1
clone_size: NA
d_call: NA
cdr3_aa: CASSRDGDQPQHF
cdr3_nt: TGCGCCAGCAGTCGAGACGGAGATCAGCCCCAGCATTTT

j_call: TRBJ2-7
v_call: TRBV28
clone_size: many
d_call: TRBD2
cdr3_aa: CASSSIAGVQYEQYF
cdr3_nt: TGTGCCAGCAGTTCCATAGCGGGAGTACAGTACGAGCAGTACTTC

j_call: TRBJ2-1
v_call: TRBV11-1
clone_size: NA
d_call: NA
cdr3_aa: CASSPKGGGYNEQSF
cdr3_nt: TGTGCCAGCAGCCCAAAGGGGGGAGGCTACAATGAGCAGTCATTC

j_call: TRBJ1-5
v_call: TRBV6-6
clone_size: NA
d_call: NA
cdr3_aa: CASRHGTDSNQPQHF
cdr3_nt: TGTGCCAGCAGACACGGGACGGATAGTAATCAGCCCCAGCATTTT

j_call: TRBJ1-6
v_call: TRBV20-1
clone_size: many
d_call: NA
cdr3_aa: CSVARGAYSPLHF
cdr3_nt: TGCAGTGTTGCGCGGGGGGCTTATTCACCCCTCCACTTT

j_call: TRBJ1-5
v_call: TRBV6-2/TRBV6-3
clone_size: NA
d_call: NA
cdr3_aa: CASSLNLCSSNQPQHF
cdr3_nt: TGTGCCAGCAGCCTAAACCTCTGTAGTAGCAATCAGCCCCAGCATTTT

j_call: TRBJ2-3
v_call: TRBV5-5
clone_size: NA
d_call: NA
cdr3_aa: CAISLDPTDTQYF
cdr3_nt: TGTGCCATCAGTTTGGACCCCACAGATACGCAGTATTTT

j_call: TRBJ2-2
v_call: TRBV29-1
clone_size: NA
d_call: NA
cdr3_aa: CSVSRGTTRELFF
cdr3_nt: TGCAGCGTGTCACGGGGGACCACCCGGGAGCTGTTTTTT

j_call: TRBJ1-1
v_call: TRBV11-2
clone_size: once
d_call: NA
cdr3_aa: CASSTAGSVIEAFF
cdr3_nt: TGTGCCAGTAGCACAGCCGGTTCCGTGATTGAAGCTTTCTTT

j_call: TRBJ1-5
v_call: TRBV5-4
clone_size: NA
d_call: TRBD1
cdr3_aa: CVSSLQGDGQPQHF
cdr3_nt: TGTGTCAGCAGCTTACAGGGGGATGGCCAGCCCCAACATTTT

j_call: TRBJ2-5
v_call: TRBV28
clone_size: NA
d_call: TRBD1
cdr3_aa: CTSSLWSGTGGETQYF
cdr3_nt: TGTACCAGCAGTTTATGGTCCGGGACAGGGGGGGAGACCCAATACTTC

j_call: TRBJ2-5
v_call: TRBV29-1
clone_size: NA
d_call: NA
cdr3_aa: CGVGRRAAGTQYF
cdr3_nt: TGCGGCGTTGGTAGGAGGGCCGCTGGGACCCAGTACTTC

j_call: TRBJ2-1
v_call: TRBV4-1
clone_size: NA
d_call: TRBD2
cdr3_aa: CTGSQAGGEQFF
cdr3_nt: TGCACCGGCAGCCAAGCGGGAGGTGAGCAGTTCTTC

j_call: TRBJ2-7
v_call: TRBV12-3/TRBV12-4
clone_size: many
d_call: NA
cdr3_aa: CASSLSKGSYEQYF
cdr3_nt: TGTGCCAGCAGTTTAAGTAAGGGCTCCTACGAGCAGTACTTC

j_call: TRBJ2-7
v_call: TRBV29-1
clone_size: NA
d_call: TRBD2
cdr3_aa: CRAVLAGGPYEQYF
cdr3_nt: TGCAGGGCTGTACTAGCGGGAGGACCATACGAGCAGTACTTC

j_call: TRBJ2-1
v_call: TRBV11-1
clone_size: NA
d_call: TRBD2
cdr3_aa: CDSSLGQAGEVDNEEFF
cdr3_nt: TGTGACAGCAGCCTGGGACAAGCGGGAGAAGTTGACAATGAGGAGTTCTTC

j_call: TRBJ2-3
v_call: TRBV6-1
clone_size: NA
d_call: NA
cdr3_aa: CASNGERTGTQYF
cdr3_nt: TGTGCCAGCAACGGAGAGCGCACAGGTACGCAGTATTTT

j_call: TRBJ1-5
v_call: TRBV6-6
clone_size: NA
d_call: NA
cdr3_aa: CTSSGEDSNQPQHF
cdr3_nt: TGTACCAGCAGTGGAGAGGATAGCAATCAGCCCCAGCATTTT

j_call: TRBJ1-4
v_call: TRBV21-1
clone_size: NA
d_call: NA
cdr3_aa: CASNEEGQGTTNEKLFF
cdr3_nt: TGTGCCAGCAACGAAGAGGGACAGGGCACAACTAATGAAAAACTGTTTTTT

j_call: TRBJ1-5
v_call: TRBV4-1
clone_size: NA
d_call: TRBD1
cdr3_aa: CASSQVRGQPHHF
cdr3_nt: TGCGCCAGCAGCCAAGTTAGGGGACAGCCCCATCATTTT

j_call: TRBJ2-7
v_call: TRBV13
clone_size: NA
d_call: NA
cdr3_aa: CASSLGHGQYF
cdr3_nt: TGTGCCAGCAGCTTAGGACATGGTCAGTATTTC

j_call: TRBJ2-1
v_call: TRBV4-1
clone_size: NA
d_call: TRBD2
cdr3_aa: CASSQETSRTYNEQFF
cdr3_nt: TGCGCCAGCAGCCAAGAGACTAGCCGGACCTACAATGAGCAGTTCTTC

j_call: TRBJ2-7
v_call: TRBV12-3/TRBV12-4
clone_size: NA
d_call: NA
cdr3_aa: CASSPPILSYEQYF
cdr3_nt: TGTGCCAGCAGTCCCCCTATTTTATCCTATGAGCAGTACTTC

j_call: TRBJ2-1
v_call: TRBV5-1
clone_size: many
d_call: TRBD2
cdr3_aa: CASSSGTSANEQFF
cdr3_nt: TGCGCCAGCAGCTCAGGGACTAGCGCCAATGAGCAGTTCTTC

j_call: TRBJ2-1
v_call: TRBV4-1
clone_size: NA
d_call: TRBD2
cdr3_aa: CANSQRAGDYNERFF
cdr3_nt: TGCGCCAACAGCCAAAGGGCGGGAGACTACAATGAGCGGTTCTTC

j_call: TRBJ2-7
v_call: TRBV11-2
clone_size: once
d_call: NA
cdr3_aa: CASPKKAPCEEYF
cdr3_nt: TGTGCCAGCCCCAAAAAGGCGCCCTGCGAGGAGTACTTC

j_call: TRBJ2-7
v_call: TRBV4-1
clone_size: NA
d_call: NA
cdr3_aa: CPSSQEPTEGSSYERYF
cdr3_nt: TGCCCCAGCAGCCAAGAACCTACGGAGGGGTCATCCTACGAGCGGTACTTC

j_call: TRBJ2-7
v_call: TRBV11-1
clone_size: NA
d_call: NA
cdr3_aa: CVSSFDGQFSYEQYF
cdr3_nt: TGTGTCAGCAGCTTCGATGGACAGTTCTCCTATGAGCAGTACTTC

j_call: TRBJ2-7
v_call: TRBV11-2
clone_size: NA
d_call: NA
cdr3_aa: CASTALEAVHYEHYF
cdr3_nt: TGTGCCAGCACCGCCTTGGAAGCGGTCCACTACGAGCACTACTTC

j_call: TRBJ1-1
v_call: TRBV18
clone_size: few
d_call: NA
cdr3_aa: CASSPELQGNTEAFF
cdr3_nt: TGTGCCAGCTCACCGGAATTACAGGGGAACACTGAAGCTTTCTTT

j_call: TRBJ2-1
v_call: TRBV29-1
clone_size: once
d_call: NA
cdr3_aa: CSVEGRDPNNEQFF
cdr3_nt: TGCAGCGTTGAAGGGCGCGACCCTAACAATGAACAGTTCTTC

j_call: TRBJ2-7
v_call: TRBV12-3/TRBV12-4
clone_size: NA
d_call: NA
cdr3_aa: CGSSRMDGEQYF
cdr3_nt: TGTGGCAGTAGTCGGATGGATGGGGAGCAGTACTTC

j_call: TRBJ2-1
v_call: TRBV6-6
clone_size: NA
d_call: TRBD2
cdr3_aa: CASSSTSDLAGNEQFF
cdr3_nt: TGTGCCAGCAGTTCCACATCTGACCTAGCGGGGAATGAGCAATTCTTC

j_call: TRBJ2-7
v_call: TRBV14
clone_size: medium-sized
d_call: NA
cdr3_aa: CASSRTPANYEQYF
cdr3_nt: TGTGCCAGCAGCCGGACTCCCGCAAACTACGAGCAGTACTTC

j_call: TRBJ2-2
v_call: TRBV28
clone_size: many
d_call: NA
cdr3_aa: CASSPNLGGELFF
cdr3_nt: TGTGCCAGCAGTCCCAACCTGGGCGGGGAGCTGTTTTTT